A selection of T cell receptor beta chains follows, all from one sample in a study of shared clonotypes between healthy human individuals. The table came from immunoSEQ multiplex PCR; TCRdb's copy has only in-frame clones and leaves some out. The table has about 2.4 million clones, approximately 94% seen once. Sequenced sample: naive CD4+ T cells sorted from blood. Every receptor here comes from a young man in good health. Each CDR3 is given with its conserved first and last residue. Each record gives: J gene, V gene, clone size, CDR3 length, D gene, CDR3 protein, CDR3 DNA. A D gene is named only where the DNA matches it firmly. A clone size is listed for some rows: how often the clone was seen (once, few, many), or a class if it is expanded.

TRBJ1-6	TRBV7-9	NA	18	TRBD1	CASSLTWTGSSYNSPLHF	TGTGCCAGCAGCTTAACCTGGACAGGGAGCTCCTATAATTCACCCCTCCACTTT
TRBJ2-3	TRBV5-4	NA	16	TRBD2	CASSLGGGASADTQYF	TGTGCCAGCAGCTTGGGCGGGGGGGCCAGCGCAGATACGCAGTATTTT
TRBJ1-6	TRBV7-6	NA	14	NA	CASSYGVDNSPLHF	TGTGCCAGCAGCTACGGGGTCGATAATTCACCCCTCCACTTT
TRBJ2-7	TRBV6-5	NA	12	NA	CASNDRLYEQYF	TGTGCCAGCAACGACAGGCTCTACGAGCAGTACTTT
TRBJ2-2	TRBV10-3	NA	16	TRBD2	CAISPLAGENTGELFF	TGTGCCATCAGTCCACTAGCGGGAGAGAACACCGGGGAGCTGTTTTTT
TRBJ2-7	TRBV5-5	once	17	NA	CASSLGTGLGGPYEQYF	TGTGCCAGCAGCTTGGGAACAGGGTTGGGAGGACCCTACGAGCAGTACTTC
TRBJ2-3	TRBV18	NA	18	TRBD2	CASSPLPAGPASTDTQYF	TGTGCCAGCTCACCACTTCCAGCGGGACCAGCTAGCACAGATACGCAGTATTTT
TRBJ1-4	TRBV30	NA	14	NA	CAWATSATNEKLFF	TGTGCCTGGGCCACATCTGCAACTAATGAAAAACTGTTTTTT
TRBJ1-1	TRBV5-1	once	14	NA	CASSLWQGNTEAFF	TGCGCCAGCAGCTTATGGCAGGGCAACACTGAAGCTTTCTTT
TRBJ2-7	TRBV18	NA	11	NA	CASSPAYEQYF	TGTGCCAGCTCACCTGCCTACGAGCAGTACTTC
TRBJ2-7	TRBV7-2	NA	16	NA	CASSLGSQGPAYEQYF	TGTGCCAGCAGCTTAGGGTCCCAGGGCCCCGCCTACGAGCAGTACTTC
TRBJ2-5	TRBV10-1	NA	15	NA	CASSESAGLAETQYF	TGCGCCAGCAGTGAGTCGGCAGGGCTGGCAGAGACCCAGTACTTC
TRBJ1-5	TRBV6-6	NA	15	TRBD1	CATTGTVNSNQPQHF	TGTGCCACCACGGGGACAGTTAATAGCAATCAGCCCCAGCATTTT
TRBJ1-4	TRBV7-2	NA	16	TRBD1	CASSPQSGQGGEKLFF	TGTGCCAGCAGCCCTCAGTCCGGACAGGGAGGAGAAAAACTGTTTTTT
TRBJ1-2	TRBV27	NA	14	NA	CASAHSGANYGYTF	TGTGCCAGCGCTCATAGTGGAGCTAACTATGGCTACACCTTC
TRBJ2-5	TRBV2	NA	15	NA	CASSEGGRLWETQYF	TGTGCCAGCAGTGAAGGGGGGCGGTTATGGGAGACCCAGTACTTC
TRBJ2-3	TRBV7-2	NA	15	NA	CASTEGGRTTDTQYF	TGTGCCAGCACAGAGGGAGGCCGAACCACAGATACGCAGTATTTT
TRBJ2-5	TRBV18	NA	13	NA	CASSPPGKETQYF	TGTGCCAGCTCACCACCTGGGAAGGAGACCCAGTACTTC
TRBJ2-7	TRBV28	NA	14	NA	CASSLLGNSYEQYF	TGTGCCAGCAGTTTACTTGGTAACTCCTACGAGCAGTACTTC
TRBJ2-3	TRBV11-2	NA	15	NA	CASSLVAKPGDTQYF	TGTGCCAGCAGCTTAGTCGCTAAGCCCGGAGATACGCAGTATTTT
TRBJ2-7	TRBV5-4	NA	17	NA	CASSLGRGGGSSYEQYF	TGTGCCAGCAGCTTGGGAAGAGGTGGTGGGAGCTCCTACGAGCAGTACTTC
TRBJ2-1	TRBV7-2	NA	15	NA	CASSRGVSSYNEQFF	TGTGCCAGCAGCCGCGGGGTTAGCTCCTACAATGAGCAGTTCTTC
TRBJ2-7	TRBV6-1	NA	16	TRBD2	CASSDWGLAGPYEQYF	TGTGCCAGCAGTGACTGGGGACTAGCGGGACCCTACGAGCAGTACTTC
TRBJ2-7	TRBV5-5	NA	16	TRBD2	CASSQQTSGRPYEQYF	TGTGCCAGCAGCCAGCAGACTAGCGGGAGACCCTACGAGCAGTACTTC
TRBJ2-5	TRBV7-2	NA	15	NA	CASSLGSLNQETQYF	TGTGCCAGCAGCTTAGGCTCCCTAAACCAAGAGACCCAGTACTTC
TRBJ2-7	TRBV6-5	NA	14	TRBD1	CASSRDRMPSEQYF	TGTGCCAGCAGCCGGGACAGGATGCCCTCCGAGCAGTACTTC
TRBJ1-1	TRBV18	few	13	NA	CASSPSPGTEAFF	TGTGCCAGCTCACCGAGTCCGGGGACTGAAGCTTTCTTT
TRBJ2-4	TRBV4-2	NA	12	NA	CASRGTGNIQYF	TGTGCCAGCAGGGGAACTGGAAACATTCAGTACTTC
TRBJ2-7	TRBV2	NA	13	NA	CASSDLGYYEQYF	TGTGCCAGCAGTGATTTGGGATACTACGAGCAGTACTTC
TRBJ2-4	TRBV2	NA	15	NA	CASSGTDLAKNIQYF	TGTGCCAGCAGTGGGACAGACCTAGCCAAAAACATTCAGTACTTC
TRBJ1-3	TRBV7-6	NA	16	NA	CASSLQQVISGNTIYF	TGTGCCAGCAGCTTACAGCAGGTCATCTCTGGAAACACCATATATTTT
TRBJ1-3	TRBV6-5	once	13	NA	CASSRDNGNTIYF	TGTGCCAGCAGTAGGGACAATGGAAACACCATATATTTT
TRBJ2-2	TRBV2	NA	13	TRBD2	CASRREGSGELFF	TGTGCCAGCAGGAGGGAGGGGAGCGGGGAGCTGTTTTTT
TRBJ1-1	TRBV10-2	NA	15	TRBD1	CASSGTGVTHTEAFF	TGCGCCAGCAGCGGGACAGGGGTCACCCACACTGAAGCTTTCTTT
TRBJ2-3	TRBV19	NA	16	NA	CASSIRSPPSTDTQYF	TGTGCCAGTAGTATTAGGAGCCCTCCTAGCACAGATACGCAGTATTTT